This entry lists 19 T cell receptor beta chains sequenced from one sample in a study of preoperative IRX-2 immunotherapy in early breast cancer. TCRdb keeps only in-frame clones here, not all; method: immunoSEQ multiplex PCR. The sample lists 55,000 to 70,000 clones; 94% were seen once. The treatment: preoperative locoregional IRX-2 cytokine immunotherapy. The sample was gathered from a patient treated with IRX-2 immunotherapy. Every receptor here comes from a human donor with breast cancer.

A single count supports this clone. The chain employs TRBV9 and TRBJ2-7, with 7 bases that match TRBD2. The V segment lost 0 bases and the J segment 4 bases; nucleotides outside the gene matches: 7. The length of the CDR3 is 15 residues. Germline assignment: CDR1 SGDLS and CDR2 YYNGEE. CDR3 loop: CASSVGPLAEYEQYF. In DNA, the CDR3 is TGTGCCAGCAGCGTAGGTCCGCTAGCGGAATACGAGCAGTACTTC.

This sequence joins TRBV6-5 and TRBJ1-5, with D possibly matching TRBD1 (6 bases). The CDR3 sequence is 14 residues long. Trimming took off 5 bases at V and 5 bases at J, with 13 bases between the two ends. CDR1 MNHEY and CDR2 SVGAGI come from the germline V gene. The CDR3 spells CASSPTGTHQPQHF. In DNA form, the CDR3 reads TGTGCCAGCAGTCCCACCGGGACACATCAGCCCCAGCATTTT.

V is TRBV28 and J is TRBJ1-2; D uncertain. The CDR3 is 11 residues long. Trimming pared 5 bases from V and 6 bases from J, leaving 7 bases between. CDR1 MDHEN and CDR2 SYDVKM come from the germline V gene. The CDR3 protein is CASSIGDGYTF. The CDR3 nucleotides are TGTGCCAGCAGTATCGGCGATGGCTACACCTTC.

The chain has TRBV5-4 and TRBJ2-1, with unresolved D. The germline V and J ends were trimmed by 0 bases and 7 bases, with 8 bases remaining between them. Germline assignment: CDR1 SGHNT and CDR2 YYREEE (reference sequence). The CDR3 totals 13 residues. The CDR3 sequence is CASSLAATNEQFF. The CDR3 nucleotides read TGTGCCAGCAGCTTGGCGGCCACGAATGAGCAGTTCTTC. The variable domain in full, completed from reference TRBV5-4 and TRBJ2-1, reads ETGVTQSPTHLIKTRGQQVTLRCSSQSGHNTVSWYQQALGQGPQFIFQYYREEENGRGNFPPRFSGLQFPNYSSELNVNALELDDSALYLCASSLAATNEQFFGPGTRLTVL.

This chain uses TRBV5-1 with TRBJ2-1; 8 bases agree with TRBD2. CDR3 length: 15 residues. Germline V gene lookup returns CDR1 SGHRS and CDR2 YFSETQ. V lost 7 bases to trimming and J lost 3 bases; unmatched junction nucleotides: 9. CDR3 loop: CASDPTGGVYNEQFF. CDR3 DNA sequence: TGCGCCAGCGACCCAACGGGAGGGGTCTACAATGAGCAGTTCTTC.

The V and J genes are TRBV2 and TRBJ1-5; no firm D call. The CDR3 consists of 14 residues. Trimming took 6 bases from V and 2 from J, leaving 11 bases between them. CDR1 SNHLY and CDR2 FYNNEI come from the germline V gene. In nucleotides, the CDR3 is TGTGCCAGCAGGACCGGGCTTCGCAATCAGCCCCAGCATTTT. Its protein product is CASRTGLRNQPQHF. Drawing the rest from reference TRBV2 and TRBJ1-5, the complete variable domain is EPEVTQTPSHQVTQMGQEVILRCVPISNHLYFYWYRQILGQKVEFLVSFYNNEISEKSEIFDDQFSVERPDGSNFTLKIRSTKLEDSAMYFCASRTGLRNQPQHFGDGTRLSIL.

The rearrangement links TRBV5-1 to TRBJ1-2, with 7 nucleotides matching TRBD1. The CDR3 length is 14 residues. Germline V CDR1 and CDR2: SGHRS, YFSETQ. Trimming cost V 5 bases and J 3 bases; bases outside gene matches: 7. In nucleotides, the CDR3 is TGCGCCAGCAGTGTCAGGGGGGGGTACTATGGCTACACCTTC. It yields the protein CASSVRGGYYGYTF.

V usage is TRBV2 and J usage is TRBJ1-2; weak D call: TRBD1 (5 bases). This CDR3 is built from 15 residues. V was clipped by 7 bases and J by 4 bases, with 19 bases between them. The germline V gene encodes CDR1 SNHLY and CDR2 FYNNEI. The CDR3 reads CASTRGRRTGYGYTF. The CDR3, as DNA: TGTGCCAGCACGAGGGGACGGAGGACCGGCTATGGCTACACCTTC.

This clone was picked up one time. V and J are TRBV15 and TRBJ2-7, with D possibly being TRBD1 (5 bases). V was shortened by 6 bases and J by 0 bases, with 15 bases between the two germline ends. CDR1 LNHNV and CDR2 YYDKDF come from the germline V gene (reference sequence). This CDR3 has 15 amino acids. CDR3 sequence reads: CATSSQGSSSYEQYF. The CDR3 DNA reads TGTGCCACCAGTAGCCAGGGATCGAGCTCCTACGAGCAGTACTTC.

The chain uses TRBV13 and TRBJ2-7, with D possibly called TRBD1 or TRBD2 (5 bases each). This CDR3 contains 8 residues. The germline V gene has CDR1 PRHDT and CDR2 FYEKMQ (reference sequence). V lost 6 bases and J 11 bases, leaving 5 bases between the germline ends. The CDR3 sequence: CASRGEYF. The CDR3 nucleotides are TGTGCCAGCAGGGGGGAGTACTTC.

As concerns this clone: Other DNA sequences in this sample translate to the same CDR3. The rearrangement uses TRBV4-2 and TRBJ1-5, with D possibly being TRBD1 (5 bases). V shed 0 bases and J shed 7 bases, with 13 bases lying between them. The CDR3 totals 15 residues. Germline CDR1 LGHNA, CDR2 YNFKEQ. CDR3 coding DNA: TGTGCCAGCAGCCAAGACCGGGGCGCAGGGCAGCCCCAGCATTTT. This sequence encodes CASSQDRGAGQPQHF.

The chain has TRBV19 and TRBJ1-2, with TRBD1 identical over 7 bases. Germline V gene data show CDR1 as LNHDA and CDR2 as SQIVND (reference sequence). The CDR3 totals 13 residues. The ends lost 5 bases at V and 7 bases at J; junction bases unmatched: 7. The DNA for the CDR3 is TGTGCCAGTAGTGAACCAGGGGGTTTTGGCTACACCTTC. It translates to CASSEPGGFGYTF.

This rearrangement joins TRBV5-1 to TRBJ2-5; D is unresolved. CDR1 and CDR2 from the germline V gene are SGHRS and YFSETQ. This CDR3 has 14 amino acids. V lost 0 bases and J 1 base, leaving 7 bases between the germline ends. The CDR3 loop is CASSLAGFQETQYF. CDR3 DNA sequence: TGCGCCAGCAGCTTGGCCGGTTTCCAAGAGACCCAGTACTTC.

This CDR3 is CASSLAGTYNEQFF. CDR3 nucleotides: TGTGCCAGCAGCTTGGCAGGAACCTACAATGAGCAGTTCTTC. This sequence joins TRBV11-2 and TRBJ2-1; no firm D call. Germline V gene data show CDR1 as SGHAT and CDR2 as FQNNGV. The V end lost 3 bases, the J end lost 2 bases, and 8 bases lay between the germline ends. The length of the CDR3 is 14 residues.

This chain connects TRBV19 to TRBJ1-2; D is unresolved. CDR3 size: 12 residues. Germline values: CDR1 LNHDA, CDR2 SQIVND (reference sequence). V was shortened by 8 bases and J by 4 bases, with 11 bases between the two germline ends. The DNA of the CDR3 is TGTGCCAGTTTGACCGTGGCCTATGGCTACACCTTC. This encodes CASLTVAYGYTF.

The V call is TRBV27, the J call TRBJ2-2; D not resolved. V was cut by 2 bases and J by 0 bases, with 10 bases left in between. Germline V lookup: CDR1 MNHEY, CDR2 SMNVEV (reference sequence). The CDR3 runs 16 residues. CDR3 DNA: TGTGCCAGCAGTTTAGGAGACGCCCCGAACACCGGGGAGCTGTTTTTT. This encodes CASSLGDAPNTGELFF.

The gene calls are TRBV9 and TRBJ2-3; D may be TRBD1 or TRBD2 (6 bases each). In germline, CDR1 is SGDLS, CDR2 YYNGEE. The V gene lost 5 bases and the J gene lost 4 bases, with 17 bases spanning the gap. This CDR3 has 15 residues. This CDR3 is CASRGPGAEADTQYF. The DNA for the CDR3 is TGTGCCAGCAGGGGACCGGGGGCCGAAGCAGATACGCAGTATTTT.

J is TRBJ2-1 and V is TRBV27; 7 nucleotides line up with TRBD2. This CDR3 comprises 18 residues. The germline V gene encodes CDR1 MNHEY and CDR2 SMNVEV (reference sequence). The V and J ends lost 2 bases and 6 bases, in that order; junction bases with no gene match: 16. The CDR3 protein is CASSLRTGGGRWGNEQFF. The CDR3 DNA follows: TGTGCCAGCAGTTTACGTACGGGGGGAGGTAGGTGGGGCAATGAGCAGTTCTTC.

This clone was recorded once. J is TRBJ2-5 and V is TRBV7-6; 7 nucleotides align to TRBD1. J was trimmed by 5 bases and V by 5 bases; bases with no gene match: 5. The germline gives CDR1 SGHVS, CDR2 FNYEAQ. The length of the CDR3 is 13 residues. CDR3 region: CASSPRQGETQYF. CDR3 DNA: TGTGCCAGCAGCCCTCGACAGGGTGAGACCCAGTACTTC.